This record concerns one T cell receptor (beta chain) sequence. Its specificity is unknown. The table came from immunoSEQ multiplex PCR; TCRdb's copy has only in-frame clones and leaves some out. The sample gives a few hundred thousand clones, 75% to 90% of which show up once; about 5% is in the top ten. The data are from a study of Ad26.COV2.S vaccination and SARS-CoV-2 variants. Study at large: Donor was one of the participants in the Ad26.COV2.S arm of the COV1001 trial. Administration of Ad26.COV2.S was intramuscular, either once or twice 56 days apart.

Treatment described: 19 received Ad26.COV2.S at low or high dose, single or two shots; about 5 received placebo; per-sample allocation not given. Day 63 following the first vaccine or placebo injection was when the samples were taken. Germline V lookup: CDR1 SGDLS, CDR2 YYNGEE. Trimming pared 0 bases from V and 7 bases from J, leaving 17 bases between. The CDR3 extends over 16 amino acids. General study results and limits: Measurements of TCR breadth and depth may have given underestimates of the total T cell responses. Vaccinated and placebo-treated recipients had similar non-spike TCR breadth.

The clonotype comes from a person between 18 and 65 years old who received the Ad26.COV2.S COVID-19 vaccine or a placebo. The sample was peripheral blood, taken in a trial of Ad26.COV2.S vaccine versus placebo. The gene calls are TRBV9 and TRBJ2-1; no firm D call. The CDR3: CASSVGGLEVGNEQFF. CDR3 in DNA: TGTGCCAGCAGCGTAGGAGGTCTAGAAGTGGGGAATGAGCAGTTCTTC.